This passage covers 26 T cell receptor beta chains from one sample sequenced in a study of blood T cell repertoires in COVID-19 (dated by TCRdb to about 2020). The library came from the immunoSEQ multiplex PCR assay. TCRdb stores this immuneACCESS table with in-frame sequences only. Part of the clones is absent; in the studies checked, under half of the shortfall reflects unresolved V genes, and no reason is known for the rest. The table for this sample lists approximately 170,000 clones; about 83% of them were counted only once. The ten top clones hold 10% to 15% of the sample. Sequenced material: peripheral blood. The source is a man aged 65 to 85 who had recovered from COVID-19.

The J gene is TRBJ2-2, the V gene TRBV10-3, with 11 bases fitting TRBD1. This CDR3 has 15 residues. Germline trimming cut 7 bases from V and 5 bases from J; bases unmatched to any gene: 6. Germline CDR1 is ENHRY and CDR2 is SYGVKD. CDR3 nucleotide sequence: TGTGCCATCACTAAGGGACAGGGGGGAACCGGGGAGCTGTTTTTT. This translates into CAITKGQGGTGELFF.

This rearrangement joins TRBV3-1 (or the pseudogene TRBV3-2) to TRBJ2-2; D may be TRBD1 (6 bases). V was clipped by 2 bases and J by 6 bases, with 7 bases between them. Germline V gene data show CDR1 as LGHDT and CDR2 as YNNKEL (reference sequence). The length of the CDR3 is 13 residues. The CDR3 region is CASSQHRAGELFF. CDR3 DNA: TGTGCCAGCAGCCAACACAGGGCCGGGGAGCTGTTTTTT.

This chain connects TRBV7-6 to TRBJ2-7, with TRBD2 identical over 16 bases. V dropped 5 bases and J dropped 6; count of bases not matched to a gene: 4. This CDR3 is built from 15 residues. Germline CDR1 reads SGHVS; CDR2 reads FNYEAQ. The CDR3 region has the DNA TGTGCCAGCAGCGGGACTAGCGGGAGGGCCCTCGAGCAGTACTTC. Translated: CASSGTSGRALEQYF.

This chain links TRBV4-1 with TRBJ2-1, with D perhaps TRBD2 (6 bases). Trimming took off 2 bases at V and 2 bases at J, with 13 bases between the two ends. The germline gives CDR1 MGHRA, CDR2 YSYEKL. The CDR3 loop spans 16 amino acids. The CDR3 reads CASSQLRSGPYNEQFF. The CDR3 DNA reads as TGCGCCAGCAGCCAACTCAGGAGCGGGCCCTACAATGAGCAGTTCTTC.

The CDR3 DNA is TGTGCCAGCAGCCCCGGGGGGGGATTAGAGCAGCCCCAGCATTTT. Translated: CASSPGGGLEQPQHF. This chain links TRBV9 with TRBJ1-5, with D maybe TRBD1 (5 bases). CDR1 and CDR2 from the germline V gene are SGDLS and YYNGEE. There are 15 residues in the CDR3. With 4 bases removed from V and 7 bases from J, the gap between germline ends came to 18 bases.

The chain is built from TRBV6-5 and TRBJ1-1; D remains ambiguous. The CDR3 is 16 amino acids. CDR1 MNHEY and CDR2 SVGAGI come from the germline V gene. V lost 0 bases, J lost 3 bases, and 14 bases lay in between. The CDR3 reads CASSYSVGGIDTEAFF. The CDR3 nucleotides are TGTGCCAGCAGTTACTCGGTCGGAGGCATCGACACTGAAGCTTTCTTT.

CDR3 sequence reads: CASSLGLAPGEQYF. CDR3 nucleotide sequence: TGTGCCAGCAGCTTGGGGCTAGCCCCGGGGGAGCAGTACTTC. V gene TRBV5-6 combines with J gene TRBJ2-7; a weak D match, TRBD2 (5 bases). Germline-derived CDR1 and CDR2 are SGHDT and YYEEEE. This CDR3 region has 14 residues. V was cut by 0 bases and J by 7 bases, with 14 bases left in between.

The chain joins TRBV28 to TRBJ2-4; 9 bases align to TRBD2. The CDR3 loop spans 15 amino acids. J was trimmed by 6 bases and V by 4 bases; bases with no gene match: 7. CDR1 and CDR2 (germline): MDHEN, SYDVKM. Here the CDR3 reads CASSWGGRALNIQYF. The CDR3 nucleotides are TGTGCCAGCAGTTGGGGCGGGAGGGCCTTAAACATTCAGTACTTC. Together with reference TRBV28 and TRBJ2-4, the CDR3 gives the full variable domain: DVKVTQSSRYLVKRTGEKVFLECVQDMDHENMFWYRQDPGLGLRLIYFSYDVKMKEKGDIPEGYSVSREKKERFSLILESASTNQTSMYLCASSWGGRALNIQYFGAGTRLSVL.

The chain has TRBV9 and TRBJ2-3; D uncertain. Germline V gene sequence: CDR1 SGDLS, CDR2 YYNGEE. The CDR3 is made up of 12 amino acids. The ends were cut back, 0 bases at V and 3 bases at J, with 2 bases in the middle. Written as DNA, the CDR3 is TGTGCCAGCAGCGTAGTAACAGATACGCAGTATTTT. Amino acid sequence: CASSVVTDTQYF.

V and J are TRBV28 and TRBJ2-7; 7 positions agree with TRBD1. J was trimmed by 2 bases and V by 6 bases; bases with no gene match: 4. Germline CDR1 reads MDHEN; CDR2 reads SYDVKM. This CDR3 comprises 13 residues. The CDR3 is CASSKTGPYEQYF. For the CDR3, the DNA is TGTGCCAGCAGCAAGACAGGGCCCTACGAGCAGTACTTC.

This clone has only a few counts. This chain joins TRBV7-2 and TRBJ1-1; D unclear. Trimming removed 0 bases from V and 4 bases from J, with 12 bases in between. Per the germline V gene, CDR1 is SGHTA and CDR2 is FQGNSA. This CDR3 has 15 residues. CDR3: CASSLASEPVTEAFF. In DNA, the CDR3 is TGTGCCAGCAGCTTAGCGTCGGAGCCAGTCACTGAAGCTTTCTTT.

This chain connects TRBV6-5 to TRBJ2-3; D is perhaps TRBD1 (5 bases). CDR1 is MNHEY, CDR2 SVGAGI, per germline. Trimming shortened V by 0 bases and J by 6 bases, and 7 bases separated the two germline ends. The CDR3 covers 13 residues. The CDR3 nucleotides are TGTGCCAGCAGTTACTCGGGGCCCGATACGCAGTATTTT. This codes for CASSYSGPDTQYF.

The gene calls are TRBV2 and TRBJ2-1; TRBD2 agrees at 10 bases. The CDR3 loop spans 15 amino acids. Trimming cost V 3 bases and J 6 bases; bases outside gene matches: 5. The germline V gene has CDR1 SNHLY and CDR2 FYNNEI. The CDR3, as DNA: TGTGCCAGCAGTGAGCAAGGGACTAGCGCCAATGAGCAGTTCTTC. Translated: CASSEQGTSANEQFF.

DNA of the CDR3: TGTGCCAGCAGCCCCCGAGAGTTTAATGAAGCTTTCTTT. This gives the protein CASSPREFNEAFF. The chain has TRBV6-5 and TRBJ1-1; D gene uncertain. In germline, CDR1 is MNHEY, CDR2 SVGAGI. V lost 6 bases and J 7 bases, leaving 15 bases between the germline ends. The CDR3 is 13 amino acids.

This chain uses TRBV7-6 with TRBJ1-5; a weak D match, TRBD1 (6 bases). Trimming removed 1 base from V and 2 bases from J, with 15 bases in between. Germline V gene data show CDR1 as SGHVS and CDR2 as FNYEAQ. CDR3 size: 17 residues. As DNA, the CDR3 is TGTGCCAGCAGCTTAGGATCTGCCAGGGGAGGCAATCAGCCCCAGCATTTT. Protein sequence: CASSLGSARGGNQPQHF.

J is TRBJ2-2 and V is TRBV18, with TRBD2 matching over 7 bases. The trim removed 4 bases at V and 7 bases at J, leaving 9 bases unmatched. There are 15 residues in the CDR3. Germline values: CDR1 KGHSH, CDR2 LQKENI. CDR3 region: CASSQGTKNYGELFF. The CDR3 bases are TGTGCCAGCTCACAAGGGACTAAAAATTACGGGGAGCTGTTTTTT.

Comment on this clone: Within the sample, other DNA sequences also encode this same CDR3. This chain uses TRBV9 with TRBJ2-5, with TRBD2 matching over 7 bases. The V segment lost 0 bases and the J segment 2 bases; nucleotides outside the gene matches: 1. Germline-derived CDR1 and CDR2 are SGDLS and YYNGEE. The CDR3 spans 14 residues. CDR3 amino acids: CASSVAGGQETQYF. For the CDR3, the DNA is TGTGCCAGCAGCGTAGCGGGAGGTCAAGAGACCCAGTACTTC.

This sequence joins TRBV9 and TRBJ2-7; 8 positions match TRBD2. Trimming removed 3 bases from V and 2 bases from J; junction bases left unmatched: 7. Looked up from germline, CDR1 is SGDLS and CDR2 is YYNGEE. This CDR3 spans 15 amino acids. The CDR3 reads CASSAAGTRTYEQYF. CDR3 DNA sequence: TGTGCCAGCAGCGCGGCCGGGACTAGAACCTACGAGCAGTACTTC. Combining the CDR3 with reference TRBV9 and TRBJ2-7 gives the whole variable domain DSGVTQTPKHLITATGQRVTLRCSPRSGDLSVYWYQQSLDQGLQFLIQYYNGEERAKGNILERFSAQQFPDLHSELNLSSLELGDSALYFCASSAAGTRTYEQYFGPGTRLTVT.

This clone was recorded only once. V usage is TRBV6-5 and J usage is TRBJ2-3; a possible D gene is TRBD2 (5 bases). Trimming took 0 bases from V and 4 from J, leaving 11 bases between them. Germline CDR1 is MNHEY and CDR2 is SVGAGI. CDR3 size: 15 residues. This CDR3 reads CASSYSGGPPDTQYF. The CDR3 DNA is TGTGCCAGCAGTTACTCCGGAGGCCCCCCAGATACGCAGTATTTT.

This clone was detected only once. The chain couples TRBV6-2 or TRBV6-3 to TRBJ2-2; TRBD1 aligns across 9 bases. The CDR3 extends over 16 amino acids. V lost 3 bases, J lost 4 bases, and 6 bases stayed unmatched. Germline V lookup: CDR1 MNHEY, CDR2 SVGEGT. In DNA form, the CDR3 reads TGTGCCAGCAGTTATAACAGGGGGCCCTTCACCGGGGAGCTGTTTTTT. As protein: CASSYNRGPFTGELFF.

The J gene is TRBJ1-3, the V gene TRBV30; D is uncertain. The CDR3 consists of 17 residues. V was shortened by 1 base and J by 1 base, with 17 bases between the two germline ends. Germline lookup yields CDR1 GTSNPN and CDR2 SVGIG (reference sequence). The CDR3 coding sequence is TGTGCCTGGAGTGATTTGAAAGCGTCCTTATCTGGAAACACCATATATTTT. It specifies CAWSDLKASLSGNTIYF.

This clone has a handful of counts. V and J are TRBV4-2 and TRBJ2-3; TRBD1 matches 8 bases. The CDR3 extends over 16 amino acids. Germline V lookup: CDR1 LGHNA, CDR2 YNFKEQ. Unmatched junction bases numbered 3, after V lost 1 base and J lost 0 bases. CDR3 sequence: CASSQGWTGSTDTQYF. The CDR3 nucleotides are TGTGCCAGCAGCCAAGGGTGGACAGGGAGCACAGATACGCAGTATTTT.

The V gene is TRBV27, the J gene TRBJ1-4; D remains ambiguous. This CDR3 contains 14 residues. The V and J ends lost 3 bases and 8 bases respectively, with 13 bases between them. Per the germline V gene, CDR1 is MNHEY and CDR2 is SMNVEV (reference sequence). The CDR3 region has the DNA TGTGCCAGCAGTTTCGCGGGCCGAAAGGAAAAACTGTTTTTT. Protein: CASSFAGRKEKLFF.

The genes are TRBV19 and TRBJ1-1, with D maybe TRBD1 (6 bases). V was pared by 3 bases and J by 1 base, with 15 bases between. Germline V lookup: CDR1 LNHDA, CDR2 SQIVND (reference sequence). This CDR3 is 16 amino acids long. The CDR3 is CASSILGRGPNTEAFF. The DNA of the CDR3 is TGTGCCAGTAGTATCTTAGGCAGGGGCCCGAACACTGAAGCTTTCTTT.

This chain connects TRBV4-1 to TRBJ2-5; D might be TRBD1 (6 bases). The CDR3 is made up of 15 amino acids. The germline CDR1 and CDR2 sequences are MGHRA and YSYEKL. Trimming took off 1 base at V and 2 bases at J, with 11 bases between the two ends. DNA of the CDR3: TGCGCCAGCAGCCAAGGGGGGCGGCTACAAGAGACCCAGTACTTC. Its translation: CASSQGGRLQETQYF.

The rearrangement uses TRBV11-1 and TRBJ2-1, with a weak D call TRBD2 (6 bases). Germline CDR1 SGHAT, CDR2 FQDESV (reference sequence). The CDR3 has 14 residues. V lost 1 base and J lost 4, with 8 bases in between. The CDR3 DNA sequence: TGTGCCAGCAGCTTAGATCTAGCGTACAATGAGCAGTTCTTC. Translated: CASSLDLAYNEQFF.